What follows is one T cell receptor beta chain and its context. The sample belongs to a study of blood T cell repertoires in COVID-19. V lost 2 bases and J 3 bases, leaving 10 bases between the germline ends. The CDR3 is 14 residues long. CDR1 and CDR2 (germline): SGHKS, YYEKEE (reference sequence). Original analysis: Scientists estimated how many nucleated cells there were by amplifying reference gene primers. Here immunoSEQ multiplex PCR was the method, and the copy in TCRdb shows in-frame clones only, minus some. V and J calls and clone size are given by that table; D and trimming were obtained from the DNA. The data contain 45,000 or so clones, more than 85% of them seen just once; the ten biggest clones take up about 5%.

The rearrangement links TRBV5-5 to TRBJ2-3; D perhaps matches TRBD1 (6 bases). The source material was peripheral blood. The receptor comes from a man between 35 and 55 years old with active COVID-19. As DNA, the CDR3 is TGTGCCAGCAGCTTCCTACAGGGAACAGATACGCAGTATTTT. Translating it yields CASSFLQGTDTQYF.